These 21 T cell receptor beta chains were sequenced from one sample in a study of cytomegalovirus exposure and HLA in healthy donors. TCRdb's copy holds only in-frame clones and misses some; the assay was immunoSEQ multiplex PCR. This sample has some 64,000 clones, with 95% to 98% found just once. Sequenced sample: PBMCs. Receptors were obtained from a woman between 18 and 29 years old in good health and CMV-seropositive.

This rearrangement joins TRBV5-4 to TRBJ2-2, with D unresolved. From germline, CDR1 is SGHNT and CDR2 YYREEE (reference sequence). Trimming removed 1 base at V and 0 bases at J, with 7 bases between. CDR3 size: 15 residues. The chain's CDR3 is CASSLRHANTGELFF. The CDR3 bases are TGTGCCAGCAGCTTGAGACACGCGAACACCGGGGAGCTGTTTTTT.

This chain uses TRBV5-1 with TRBJ1-1; TRBD1 matches 8 bases. CDR1 and CDR2 from the germline V gene are SGHRS and YFSETQ. Trimming at V came to 5 bases and at J to 0 bases, leaving 6 bases not matched to a gene. The CDR3 consists of 15 residues. The CDR3 bases are TGCGCCAGCAGAATAGTGGGACAGGTGAACACTGAAGCTTTCTTT. Its translation: CASRIVGQVNTEAFF.

The CDR3 DNA is TGTGCCAGCAGCTTCGGACTAGCGGGACCTCAACAGACCCAGTACTTC. It codes for CASSFGLAGPQQTQYF. J is TRBJ2-5 and V is TRBV5-4, with 12 positions matching TRBD2. Germline assignment: CDR1 SGHNT and CDR2 YYREEE (reference sequence). The CDR3 sequence is 16 residues long. J gave up 6 bases and V 2 bases, and 8 bases lay outside the gene matches.

This sequence joins TRBV7-9 and TRBJ2-7; 7 positions agree with TRBD2. In germline, CDR1 is SEHNR, CDR2 FQNEAQ (reference sequence). The CDR3 is 14 residues long. V lost 5 bases and J lost 0; bases outside the gene matches: 4. The CDR3 DNA reads TGTGCCAGCAGCCAAGCGGGAAGCTCCTACGAGCAGTACTTC. The encoded protein is CASSQAGSSYEQYF.

The rearrangement links TRBV29-1 to TRBJ2-7, with D possibly being TRBD1 (6 bases). The CDR3 sequence is 13 residues long. Germline V gives CDR1 SQVTM, CDR2 ANQGSEA. Deletions cut 5 bases from V and 3 bases from J, with 14 bases between. CDR3 in DNA: TGCAGCGTTTTCAACAGGGAACGCTACGAGCAGTACTTC. This encodes CSVFNRERYEQYF.

This chain uses TRBV7-2 with TRBJ2-7; 7 nucleotides line up with TRBD1. With V trimmed by 3 bases and J by 4 bases, 6 bases remained unmatched. Germline V lookup: CDR1 SGHTA, CDR2 FQGNSA. This CDR3 contains 14 residues. CDR3 in DNA: TGTGCCAGCAGCTTGGGGACAGAGGATTACGAGCAGTACTTC. Translation gives CASSLGTEDYEQYF. The whole variable domain, remainder taken from reference TRBV7-2 and TRBJ2-7, is GAGVSQSPSNKVTEKGKDVELRCDPISGHTALYWYRQSLGQGLEFLIYFQGNSAPDKSGLPSDRFSAERTGGSVSTLTIQRTQQEDSAVYLCASSLGTEDYEQYFGPGTRLTVT.

V and J are TRBV9 and TRBJ2-1; unclear D gene. Trimming took 3 bases from V and 3 from J, leaving 10 bases between them. The CDR3 length is 14 residues. Germline loops: CDR1 SGDLS, CDR2 YYNGEE. DNA of the CDR3: TGTGCCAGCAGCGGGTCGGCAGGCTACAATGAGCAGTTCTTC. Its translation is CASSGSAGYNEQFF.

J is TRBJ1-5 and V is TRBV28; D gene unclear. The germline V and J ends were trimmed by 3 bases and 2 bases, with 8 bases remaining between them. The CDR3 is 14 residues long. Germline CDR1 reads MDHEN; CDR2 reads SYDVKM. CDR3: CASSFWRGNQPQHF. The CDR3 DNA is TGTGCCAGCAGTTTTTGGAGGGGCAATCAGCCCCAGCATTTT.

The CDR3 loop reads CASSDPPSSYEQYF. The CDR3 DNA is TGTGCCAGCAGTGACCCGCCTAGCTCCTACGAGCAGTACTTC. V is TRBV6-4 and J is TRBJ2-7; D is unresolved. V dropped 2 bases and J dropped 0 bases, with 8 bases sitting between them. Germline lookup yields CDR1 MRHNA and CDR2 SNTAGT. The CDR3 spans 14 residues.

The rearrangement joins TRBV14 to TRBJ1-1, with D maybe TRBD1 (5 bases). Germline V gene lookup returns CDR1 SGHDN and CDR2 FVKESK. This CDR3 comprises 14 residues. V lost 1 base, J lost 4 bases, and 10 bases lay in between. CDR3 nucleotide sequence: TGTGCCAGCAGCCAAGGTCAGGGTGGCACTGAAGCTTTCTTT. Its protein product is CASSQGQGGTEAFF.

This chain joins TRBV9 and TRBJ1-1; D unresolved. This CDR3 is 13 amino acids long. CDR1 SGDLS and CDR2 YYNGEE come from the germline V gene. Trimming took off 5 bases at V and 0 bases at J, with 8 bases between the two ends. In nucleotides, the CDR3 is TGTGCCAGCAGTGATTCTATGAACACTGAAGCTTTCTTT. It specifies CASSDSMNTEAFF.

This clone was found once. V is TRBV29-1 and J is TRBJ2-1; weak D call: TRBD2 (6 bases). Deletions cut 4 bases from V and 7 bases from J, with 17 bases between. Germline-derived CDR1 and CDR2 are SQVTM and ANQGSEA. This CDR3 spans 14 amino acids. This CDR3 reads CSVGGGAGWNEQFF. Written as DNA, the CDR3 is TGCAGCGTTGGGGGCGGGGCGGGCTGGAATGAGCAGTTCTTC.

The chain couples TRBV7-2 to TRBJ2-7, with TRBD2 matching over 10 bases. Germline CDR1 reads SGHTA; CDR2 reads FQGNSA. V trimming: 5 bases; J trimming: 2 bases; junction bases outside the gene matches: 9. The CDR3 is 16 residues long. CDR3 in amino acids: CASSTRAGGLTYEQYF. CDR3 DNA: TGTGCCAGCAGCACCCGAGCGGGAGGGCTTACCTACGAGCAGTACTTC.

This chain uses TRBV28 with TRBJ1-5; a weak D match, TRBD1 (6 bases). Trimming took off 7 bases at V and 4 bases at J, with 17 bases between the two ends. The CDR3 runs 15 residues. The germline CDR1 and CDR2 sequences are MDHEN and SYDVKM. The CDR3: CASNEVGGRNQPQHF. The DNA for the CDR3 is TGTGCCAGCAACGAAGTGGGGGGGCGGAATCAGCCCCAGCATTTT.

The rearrangement uses TRBV6-5 and TRBJ2-1; possible D gene TRBD1, 6 bases. Trimming took 6 bases from V and 8 from J, leaving 14 bases between them. The germline V gene encodes CDR1 MNHEY and CDR2 SVGAGI. This CDR3 comprises 13 residues. CDR3 protein: CASRPPGGYEQFF. CDR3 in DNA: TGTGCCAGCAGGCCCCCTGGGGGCTATGAGCAGTTCTTC.

The rearrangement joins TRBV6-5 to TRBJ1-5; D is uncertain. The V and J ends lost 6 bases and 7 bases respectively, with 13 bases between them. CDR1 is MNHEY, CDR2 SVGAGI, per germline. The CDR3 extends over 13 amino acids. CDR3 in amino acids: CASSLSGEQPQHF. The CDR3 coding sequence is TGTGCCAGCAGCCTAAGCGGGGAACAGCCCCAGCATTTT.

The rearrangement uses TRBV6-5 and TRBJ1-4, with 8 bases matching TRBD1. Looked up from germline, CDR1 is MNHEY and CDR2 is SVGAGI. V was clipped by 6 bases and J by 2 bases; unmatched bases: 5. The CDR3 has 15 residues. The CDR3 here is CASSGTGGTNEKLFF. Written as DNA, the CDR3 is TGTGCCAGCAGCGGGACAGGTGGCACTAATGAAAAACTGTTTTTT.

The genes are TRBV19 and TRBJ2-3, with TRBD2 matching 10 bases. The ends lost 6 bases at V and 3 bases at J; junction bases unmatched: 3. Germline CDR1 reads LNHDA; CDR2 reads SQIVND (reference sequence). CDR3 length: 14 amino acids. CDR3 sequence reads: CASRASGRTDTQYF. DNA for the CDR3: TGTGCCAGTAGAGCTAGCGGGAGAACAGATACGCAGTATTTT.

The V call is TRBV6-1, the J call TRBJ1-1; 7 bases fit TRBD1. V lost 10 bases to trimming and J lost 0 bases; unmatched junction nucleotides: 5. Per germline, CDR1 MNHNS and CDR2 SASEGT. The CDR3 runs 13 residues. CDR3 amino acids: CATLGGMNTEAFF. The CDR3 DNA reads TGTGCCACCCTAGGGGGCATGAACACTGAAGCTTTCTTT.

The chain uses TRBV6-6 and TRBJ2-7; D gene uncertain. The length of the CDR3 is 15 residues. The germline V and J ends were trimmed by 2 bases and 1 base, with 12 bases remaining between them. Germline V gene data show CDR1 as MNHNY and CDR2 as SVGAGI (reference sequence). This CDR3 reads CASSYDAASSYEQYF. The CDR3 DNA is TGTGCCAGCAGTTACGACGCTGCTAGTTCCTACGAGCAGTACTTC.

This rearrangement joins TRBV11-3 to TRBJ2-2; no definite D call. The V end lost 5 bases, the J end lost 4 bases, and 14 bases lay between the germline ends. The CDR3 extends over 15 amino acids. Germline-derived CDR1 and CDR2 are SGHNT and YENEEA. The CDR3 loop reads CASSQTSGGTGELFF. For the CDR3, the DNA is TGTGCCAGCAGCCAAACCTCAGGTGGCACCGGGGAGCTGTTTTTT.